This passage covers 27 T cell receptor beta chains from one sample sequenced in a study of coeliac disease. The method was immunoSEQ multiplex PCR; TCRdb's version includes in-frame clones alone and lacks a portion of them. The repertoire has 2,000 to 2,500 clones, 70% to 85% of them found once; the top ten carry roughly 15%. The material sequenced was lymphocytes from the gut lamina propria. The origin of the receptors is a human donor without celiac disease.

The chain is built from TRBV5-1 and TRBJ2-5; 9 nucleotides line up with TRBD1. The germline CDR1 and CDR2 sequences are SGHRS and YFSETQ. CDR3 size: 15 residues. With 4 bases clipped from V and 2 bases from J, the junction kept 6 bases outside the gene matches. CDR3 nucleotide sequence: TGCGCCAGCAGCGCACAGGGGGCAGGTCAAGAGACCCAGTACTTC. Translated: CASSAQGAGQETQYF.

This clone was observed a few times. The chain joins TRBV2 to TRBJ1-4, with D possibly being TRBD1 (6 bases). Germline V gives CDR1 SNHLY, CDR2 FYNNEI. The CDR3 extends over 15 amino acids. The V and J ends lost 5 bases and 5 bases respectively, with 15 bases between them. This CDR3 is CASSSPGQKNEKLFF. The CDR3 DNA reads as TGTGCCAGCAGTTCACCCGGACAGAAAAATGAAAAACTGTTTTTT.

V gene TRBV11-2 combines with J gene TRBJ2-5; TRBD2 matches at 8 bases. Germline CDR1 is SGHAT and CDR2 is FQNNGV. Trimming removed 5 bases from V and 5 bases from J; junction bases left unmatched: 10. There are 15 residues in the CDR3. The CDR3, as DNA: TGTGCCAGCAGCCCGTCACGGGGGGGTTGGGAGACCCAGTACTTC. This codes for CASSPSRGGWETQYF. The complete variable domain, with remaining parts taken from reference TRBV11-2 and TRBJ2-5, reads EAGVAQSPRYKIIEKRQSVAFWCNPISGHATLYWYQQILGQGPKLLIQFQNNGVVDDSQLPKDRFSAERLKGVDSTLKIQPAKLEDSAVYLCASSPSRGGWETQYFGPGTRLLVL.

This clone was observed a single time. The chain uses TRBV4-1 and TRBJ1-2; 7 bases map to TRBD1. The CDR3 is 16 amino acids. The V and J ends lost 0 bases and 8 bases, in that order; junction bases with no gene match: 12. Germline values: CDR1 MGHRA, CDR2 YSYEKL. The CDR3 DNA reads as TGCGCCAGCAGCCAAGATCCCACAGGGGCCGCCCTCGGCTACACCTTC. Translating it yields CASSQDPTGAALGYTF.

This chain joins TRBV5-1 and TRBJ2-7; 9 bases align to TRBD1. The V segment lost 0 bases and the J segment 6 bases; nucleotides outside the gene matches: 4. Per the germline V gene, CDR1 is SGHRS and CDR2 is YFSETQ. This CDR3 has 14 residues. The CDR3 protein is CASSLVQGALEQYF. The CDR3 DNA reads TGCGCCAGCAGCTTGGTACAGGGGGCTCTCGAGCAGTACTTC.

For the CDR3, the DNA is TGTGCCAGCAGCGTAGAGATCTCCGGACAGGGGGCTGGAGGCTACACCTTC. It codes for CASSVEISGQGAGGYTF. The genes are TRBV9 and TRBJ1-2; 11 nucleotides match TRBD1. Germline loops: CDR1 SGDLS, CDR2 YYNGEE. J lost 8 bases, V lost 0 bases, and 12 bases had no gene match. The CDR3 runs to 17 residues.

The rearrangement links TRBV7-9 to TRBJ1-1; TRBD1 is a possible D gene (6 bases). The CDR3 length is 15 residues. Looked up from germline, CDR1 is SEHNR and CDR2 is FQNEAQ (reference sequence). Trimming removed 3 bases at V and 0 bases at J, with 11 bases between. The CDR3 DNA reads TGTGCCAGCAGCTTCAACAGGGTCATGAACACTGAAGCTTTCTTT. This codes for CASSFNRVMNTEAFF.

This clone came up a few times. This sequence joins TRBV7-2 and TRBJ2-3; 15 nucleotides align to TRBD2. The CDR3 runs to 18 residues. From germline, CDR1 is SGHTA and CDR2 FQGNSA. After removal of 4 bases from V and 4 bases from J, the junction contained 9 bases not matched to a gene. This chain's CDR3 is CASSSYGLAGGPADTQYF. The CDR3 DNA is TGTGCCAGCAGCTCCTACGGACTAGCGGGAGGGCCGGCAGATACGCAGTATTTT. The full variable domain, completed using reference TRBV7-2 and TRBJ2-3, is GAGVSQSPSNKVTEKGKDVELRCDPISGHTALYWYRQSLGQGLEFLIYFQGNSAPDKSGLPSDRFSAERTGGSVSTLTIQRTQQEDSAVYLCASSSYGLAGGPADTQYFGPGTRLTVL.

This clone was seen more than once but under ten times. V is TRBV5-1 and J is TRBJ2-1, with a tentative D call TRBD2 (5 bases). CDR3 length: 16 amino acids. Germline V gene lookup returns CDR1 SGHRS and CDR2 YFSETQ. Trimming removed 0 bases at V and 3 bases at J, with 13 bases between. This chain's CDR3 is CASSLVYRLNYNEQFF. The CDR3 nucleotides are TGCGCCAGCAGCTTGGTATACCGACTAAACTACAATGAGCAGTTCTTC.

CDR3 amino acids: CAAGVPETQYF. Written as DNA, the CDR3 is TGTGCTGCGGGAGTCCCAGAGACCCAGTACTTC. The rearrangement joins TRBV10-3 to TRBJ2-5; 7 nucleotides match TRBD2. Germline values: CDR1 ENHRY, CDR2 SYGVKD. This CDR3 comprises 11 residues.

This clone appeared once. The chain is built from TRBV9 and TRBJ2-3, with 11 bases aligning to TRBD2. J was trimmed by 3 bases and V by 3 bases; bases with no gene match: 6. The germline CDR1 and CDR2 sequences are SGDLS and YYNGEE. The CDR3 has 16 amino acids. CDR3 loop: CASSAETSGVTDTQYF. Written as DNA, the CDR3 is TGTGCCAGCAGCGCCGAGACTAGCGGGGTAACAGATACGCAGTATTTT.

The V call is TRBV19, the J call TRBJ2-1; 9 nucleotides align to TRBD1. The germline V gene encodes CDR1 LNHDA and CDR2 SQIVND (reference sequence). V lost 0 bases, J lost 7 bases, and 7 bases stayed unmatched. The CDR3 contains 16 residues. CDR3 residues: CASSIEIYRGLNEQFF. The CDR3 DNA sequence: TGTGCCAGTAGTATAGAAATATACAGGGGGCTTAATGAGCAGTTCTTC.

This clone has a single count. The chain has TRBV7-2 and TRBJ2-3; the match to TRBD2 covers 14 bases. CDR1 SGHTA and CDR2 FQGNSA come from the germline V gene. The CDR3 spans 19 residues. The V gene end was trimmed by 5 bases and the J gene end by 2 bases; junction bases not matched to a gene: 12. The CDR3: CASSTGGGLAGVNTDTQYF. In DNA, the CDR3 is TGTGCCAGCAGCACGGGGGGGGGACTAGCGGGAGTGAACACAGATACGCAGTATTTT. Full variable domain (missing parts from reference TRBV7-2 and TRBJ2-3): GAGVSQSPSNKVTEKGKDVELRCDPISGHTALYWYRQSLGQGLEFLIYFQGNSAPDKSGLPSDRFSAERTGGSVSTLTIQRTQQEDSAVYLCASSTGGGLAGVNTDTQYFGPGTRLTVL.

V gene TRBV18 combines with J gene TRBJ2-5; 9 bases match TRBD2. This CDR3 comprises 13 residues. Trimming removed 5 bases from V and 5 bases from J; junction bases left unmatched: 3. Germline CDR1 reads KGHSH; CDR2 reads LQKENI. The CDR3 here is CASSTGLAETQYF. For the CDR3, the DNA is TGTGCCAGCTCAACCGGACTAGCGGAGACCCAGTACTTC.

This clone was seen more than once but under ten times. V usage is TRBV7-2 and J usage is TRBJ2-3; 8 positions agree with TRBD1. In germline, CDR1 is SGHTA, CDR2 FQGNSA. V lost 2 bases to trimming and J lost 8 bases; unmatched junction nucleotides: 9. CDR3 length: 15 residues. The CDR3 loop is CASSLPDRVQGTQYF. CDR3 nucleotide sequence: TGTGCCAGCAGCTTACCGGACAGGGTTCAAGGTACGCAGTATTTT.

The chain employs TRBV27 and TRBJ1-4, with D hard to call. CDR1 is MNHEY, CDR2 SMNVEV, per germline (reference sequence). Trimming left V 3 bases short and J 11 bases short, with 13 bases between. The CDR3 loop spans 13 amino acids. CDR3: CASSFGQPRKLFF. The CDR3 coding sequence is TGTGCCAGCAGTTTCGGCCAGCCGAGGAAACTGTTTTTT.

By share of the sample, this clone is large. The gene calls are TRBV7-4 and TRBJ2-7; perhaps TRBD1 as D (6 bases). V lost 5 bases, J lost 4 bases, and 21 bases lay in between. The germline V gene has CDR1 SGHVT and CDR2 SQSDAQ. The CDR3 is 16 amino acids. The CDR3 loop is CASSHRRGPIRYEQYF. DNA of the CDR3: TGTGCCAGCAGCCACCGCAGGGGCCCCATAAGGTACGAGCAGTACTTC.

This sequence joins TRBV10-3 and TRBJ2-5; 7 nucleotides match TRBD1. TRBJ2-7 matches the DNA end more closely, so the J call is doubtful. The CDR3 is 11 residues long. From germline, CDR1 is ENHRY and CDR2 SYGVKD. CDR3 loop: CAISSGGEQYF. CDR3 DNA: TGTGCCATCAGTTCAGGGGGCGAGCAGTACTTC.

The rearrangement links TRBV4-1 to TRBJ1-2, with D possibly being TRBD1 (6 bases). In germline, CDR1 is MGHRA, CDR2 YSYEKL. Trimming left V 6 bases short and J 4 bases short, with 21 bases between. This CDR3 is 16 amino acids long. Here the CDR3 reads CASRQNAHDRLYGYTF. In DNA, the CDR3 is TGCGCCAGCAGACAGAACGCCCACGACAGGCTCTATGGCTACACCTTC.

V gene TRBV18 combines with J gene TRBJ2-5, with D possibly matching TRBD1 (6 bases). Per germline, CDR1 KGHSH and CDR2 LQKENI. Trimming left V 5 bases short and J 5 bases short, with 6 bases between. CDR3 length equals 11 residues. CDR3: CASSRGETQYF. CDR3 nucleotide sequence: TGTGCCAGCTCAAGGGGGGAGACCCAGTACTTC.

J is TRBJ1-2 and V is TRBV18, with D maybe TRBD1 (5 bases). This CDR3 spans 15 amino acids. V lost 3 bases, J lost 5 bases, and 16 bases lay in between. CDR1 is KGHSH, CDR2 LQKENI, per germline. The CDR3 is CASSPGPGGVYGYTF. Here the CDR3 DNA reads TGTGCCAGCTCACCGGGTCCGGGGGGGGTGTATGGCTACACCTTC.

V gene TRBV5-8 combines with J gene TRBJ2-7; 7 bases align to TRBD1. Unmatched junction bases numbered 6, after V lost 0 bases and J lost 3 bases. CDR3 size: 15 residues. Germline lookup yields CDR1 SGHTS and CDR2 YDEGEE. The CDR3 nucleotides read TGTGCCAGCAGCTTGGGAACAGGGGAAAGCTACGAGCAGTACTTC. Translated, it gives CASSLGTGESYEQYF.

The rearrangement joins TRBV7-9 to TRBJ2-7; 8 bases agree with TRBD2. The CDR3 sequence is 17 residues long. J gave up 2 bases and V 5 bases, and 14 bases lay outside the gene matches. Germline-derived CDR1 and CDR2 are SEHNR and FQNEAQ (reference sequence). The CDR3 spells CASSPRTSQFHAYEQYF. The CDR3 DNA reads TGTGCCAGCAGCCCCCGGACTAGCCAATTCCATGCCTACGAGCAGTACTTC.

The chain uses TRBV7-6 and TRBJ1-1; D is perhaps TRBD1 (5 bases). Trimming pared 7 bases from V and 3 bases from J, leaving 18 bases between. The CDR3 covers 15 residues. CDR1 is SGHVS and CDR2 is FNYEAQ in the germline V gene. This CDR3 reads CASISYGGEDTEAFF. CDR3 bases: TGTGCCAGCATCTCCTATGGGGGGGAAGACACTGAAGCTTTCTTT.

The gene calls are TRBV19 and TRBJ2-4, with a tentative D call TRBD1 (6 bases). Germline CDR1 LNHDA, CDR2 SQIVND (reference sequence). Trimming took 5 bases from V and 7 from J, leaving 9 bases between them. The CDR3 has 12 residues. CDR3 bases: TGTGCCAGTAGTGAGCAGGGGAACATTCAGTACTTC. Translated: CASSEQGNIQYF.

The chain is built from TRBV19 and TRBJ2-7; D might be TRBD1 (5 bases). Trimming shortened V by 4 bases and J by 5 bases, and 15 bases separated the two germline ends. The CDR3 runs 14 residues. Germline V gene lookup returns CDR1 LNHDA and CDR2 SQIVND (reference sequence). CDR3 sequence reads: CASSNIAGLHEQYF. In DNA, the CDR3 is TGTGCCAGTAGTAATATTGCAGGGTTGCACGAGCAGTACTTC.

Details on this clone: This specimen includes other DNA sequences encoding the same CDR3. The chain uses TRBV7-2 and TRBJ2-2; tentatively, D is TRBD2 (8 bases). V was cut by 7 bases and J by 0 bases, with 18 bases left in between. The CDR3 has 17 amino acids. Germline CDR1 and CDR2: SGHTA and FQGNSA. In nucleotides, the CDR3 is TGTGCCAGCACTCCGCCGGGAGGGGGCGCGAACACCGGGGAGCTGTTTTTT. This codes for CASTPPGGGANTGELFF.